This T cell receptor (beta chain) is from a study of long-term antiretroviral therapy in people with HIV. Researchers report immunoSEQ v3.0 was run at survey level. Data came from immunoSEQ multiplex PCR; TCRdb stores just in-frame clones and leaves some out. Of roughly 25,000 clones detected, around 77% appear once; the ten largest clones hold around 10%. Note on this clone: Its target is not known.

Notes on the study in general: CDR3 lengths in HIV samples spanned a narrower range than controls.

Germline assignment: CDR1 MDHEN and CDR2 SYDVKM. The V end lost 10 bases, the J end lost 4 bases, and 15 bases lay between the germline ends. There are 13 residues in the CDR3. V and J are TRBV28 and TRBJ2-3; D gene unclear. The specimen comprised unsorted PBMCs, sampled 2.1 years after starting antiretroviral therapy. The receptor's source is a man aged 30-40 years with HIV. The CDR3 loop reads CATHFRFPDTQYF. The DNA of the CDR3 is TGTGCCACGCACTTTAGGTTCCCAGATACGCAGTATTTT.